The clone carrying this T cell receptor (beta chain) has only a few counts. Its antigen remains unidentified. This record comes from a study of blood T cells in healthy people across ages. With a J-beta primer mix and a sample-barcoded 5' primer, a second PCR ran roughly 6 to 12 cycles. The template-switch adaptor, which had 12 random nucleotides, put a tag on each cDNA molecule. TCRdb reprocessed the 5' RACE reads via MiXCR and lists one record per CDR3 protein. In the table there are some 710,000 distinct CDR3 sequences, 20% to 25% of which are singletons. Study-wide points: Observed TCR beta diversity per million T cells went down as age went up. This fall followed a roughly linear course with age. Aged donors had fewer naive CD4+ cells and lower diversity than long-lived donors.

Germline CDR1 reads SGDLS; CDR2 reads YYNGEE. The V segment lost 0 bases and the J segment 6 bases; nucleotides outside the gene matches: 5. The CDR3 runs to 15 residues. This chain joins TRBV9 and TRBJ2-3; TRBD2 matches at 9 bases. The sample comprised blood. The sequence was collected from a man in his sixties or seventies in good health. The CDR3 loop is CASSVGGGDPDTQYF. CDR3 nucleotide sequence: TGTGCCAGCAGCGTAGGCGGGGGGGATCCTGATACGCAGTATTTT.